The present TCR beta chain was sequenced within a study of OX40 agonist ivuxolimab in advanced cancers. Libraries were prepared by immunoSEQ multiplex PCR; TCRdb keeps only in-frame clonotypes and omits some of them. The sample lists about 75,000 clones, around 83% seen once, with nearly 8% in the top ten. The CDR3 runs to 17 residues. Germline loops: CDR1 SGHTA, CDR2 FQGTGA. V dropped 3 bases and J dropped 7; count of bases not matched to a gene: 7. Comment on this clone: Antigen unknown.

Overall study results and limits: On average, CD8+ T cells showed a greater number of expanded clones than CD4+.

This specimen was CD4+ or CD8+ T cells sorted from blood, taken in a trial of the OX40 agonist ivuxolimab. This clonotype was sampled from an adult with an advanced solid tumor such as melanoma, head and neck, liver or kidney cancer. The chain has TRBV7-3 and TRBJ2-1; 15 bases line up with TRBD2. The CDR3 nucleotides read TGTGCCAGCAGCTTGGGACTAGCGGGGGGAATGAGGAATGAGCAGTTCTTC. Protein product: CASSLGLAGGMRNEQFF.